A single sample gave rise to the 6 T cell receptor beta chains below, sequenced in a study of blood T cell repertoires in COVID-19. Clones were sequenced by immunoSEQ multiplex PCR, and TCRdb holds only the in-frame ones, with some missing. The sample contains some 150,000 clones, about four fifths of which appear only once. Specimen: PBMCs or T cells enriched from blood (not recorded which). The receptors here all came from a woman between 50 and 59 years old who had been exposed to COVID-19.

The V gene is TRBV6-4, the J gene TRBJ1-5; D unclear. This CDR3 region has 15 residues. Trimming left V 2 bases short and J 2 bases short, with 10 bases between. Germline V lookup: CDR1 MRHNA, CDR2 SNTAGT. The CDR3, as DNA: TGTGCCAGCAGTGACGTCACAGTTCGCAATCAGCCCCAGCATTTT. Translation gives CASSDVTVRNQPQHF.

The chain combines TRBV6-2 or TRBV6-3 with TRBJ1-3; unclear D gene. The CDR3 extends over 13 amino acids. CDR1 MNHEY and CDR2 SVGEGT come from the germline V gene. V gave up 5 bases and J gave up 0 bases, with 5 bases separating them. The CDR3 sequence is CASSRDSGNTIYF. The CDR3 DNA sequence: TGTGCCAGCAGTCGGGACTCTGGAAACACCATATATTTT.

CDR3 DNA sequence: TGTGCCAGCAGCTTCAGGGAGGGGTCGGCCAAAAACATTCAGTACTTC. It translates to CASSFREGSAKNIQYF. The chain has TRBV13 and TRBJ2-4, with 7 bases matching TRBD2. The CDR3 runs 16 residues. Losses at the gene ends were 3 bases for V and 1 base for J; bases not matched to a gene: 6. Germline loops: CDR1 PRHDT, CDR2 FYEKMQ (reference sequence).

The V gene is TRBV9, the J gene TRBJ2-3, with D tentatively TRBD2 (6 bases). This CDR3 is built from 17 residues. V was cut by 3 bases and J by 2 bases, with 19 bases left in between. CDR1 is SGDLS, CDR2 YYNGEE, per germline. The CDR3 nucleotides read TGTGCCAGCAGCGCTCCCTCCGGGAGAAGAGCCACAGATACGCAGTATTTT. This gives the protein CASSAPSGRRATDTQYF.

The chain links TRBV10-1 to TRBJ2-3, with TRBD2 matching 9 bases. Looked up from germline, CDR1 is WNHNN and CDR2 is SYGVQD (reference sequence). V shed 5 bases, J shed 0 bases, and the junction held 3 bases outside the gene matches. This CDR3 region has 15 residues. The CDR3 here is CASSTLAGSTDTQYF. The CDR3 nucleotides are TGCGCCAGCAGTACTCTAGCGGGGAGCACAGATACGCAGTATTTT.

The CDR3 DNA sequence: TGCGCCAGCAGCCAAGGCCCTAGCGGGATCTACGAGCAGTACTTC. This translates into CASSQGPSGIYEQYF. The gene calls are TRBV4-3 and TRBJ2-7, with 9 bases fitting TRBD2. Germline CDR1 is LGHNA and CDR2 is YSLEER. Unmatched junction bases numbered 4, after V lost 1 base and J lost 3 bases. The length of the CDR3 is 15 residues.